The sample holds a few counts of the clone carrying this T cell receptor beta chain. The target antigen is unknown. Each CDR3 protein is one row after TCRdb ran MiXCR on the 5' RACE reads. This table has about 85,000 distinct CDR3 sequences, approximately 21% appearing once. The data stem from a study of spatial heterogeneity in lung cancer. The germline V and J ends were trimmed by 0 bases and 5 bases, with 11 bases remaining between them. The CDR3 runs to 15 residues. From germline, CDR1 is MNHEY and CDR2 SVGEGT. Overall study results and limits: Resection saw ubiquitous expanded tumor TCRs appear in blood more than follow-up did.

Regarding time point: sample taken at primary tumor resection. Without sorting, whole RNA was sequenced from tumor, nontumor lung or frozen PBMC. Samples were donated by 72 untreated early-stage non-small cell lung cancer patients. J is TRBJ1-5 and V is TRBV6-2 or TRBV6-3; unclear D gene. This TCR was recovered from a male donor with early-stage non-small cell lung cancer. The material sequenced was PBMCs, taken at surgery. CDR3 loop: CASSYSILLDQPQHF. In nucleotides, the CDR3 is TGTGCCAGCAGTTACTCGATACTTCTTGATCAGCCCCAGCATTTT.